The T cell receptor (beta chain) described here comes from a study of blood T cell repertoires in COVID-19. Across the study: The cDNA or gDNA used as material had been derived from T cells, B-cell-depleted T cells, or PBMCs.

In the authors' methods: Estimation of nucleated cell counts was performed using reference gene primer amplification. Clones were sequenced by immunoSEQ multiplex PCR, and TCRdb holds only the in-frame ones, with some missing. V and J calls plus clone size are reproduced from that table; the DNA served to infer D and trimming. Here the sample spans some 220,000 clones, about 90% being singletons. Trimming stripped 0 bases from V and 8 bases from J, with 16 bases between. CDR3 length equals 16 residues. CDR1 and CDR2 from the germline V gene are SGHDN and FVKESK. Enrollment of patients from Seattle took place during active infection, with longitudinal follow-up.

Source material: peripheral blood. The chain combines TRBV14 with TRBJ1-4; D gene ambiguous. The clonotype comes from a man aged 25 to 40 with COVID-19, enrolled during active disease. The CDR3 loop reads CASSQDLVEGKEKLFF. In nucleotides, the CDR3 is TGTGCCAGCAGCCAAGATTTGGTGGAGGGAAAAGAAAAACTGTTTTTT. Supplemented by reference TRBV14 and TRBJ1-4, the full variable domain reads EAGVTQFPSHSVIEKGQTVTLRCDPISGHDNLYWYRRVMGKEIKFLLHFVKESKQDESGMPNNRFLAERTGGTYSTLKVQPAELEDSGVYFCASSQDLVEGKEKLFFGSGTQLSVL.